These T cell receptor beta chains were read from a single sample in a study of blood T cell repertoires in COVID-19. Method: immunoSEQ multiplex PCR; TCRdb's copy keeps in-frame clones and lacks some. Altogether about 400,000 clones are present, 70% to 90% being singletons, with the ten largest covering approximately 2.1%. The specimen sequenced was PBMCs or T cells enriched from blood (not recorded which). The receptors shown here come from a woman aged 35 to 49 with acute COVID-19. CDR3s include the opening cysteine and the closing phenylalanine or tryptophan. Each record gives: J gene, clone size, D gene, V gene, CDR3 DNA, CDR3 protein. The D gene is left open where the match is weak. Some rows have no size entry. The others give once, few or many, or a class for an expanded clone.

TRBJ1-2	once	NA	TRBV5-1	TGCGCCAGCAGCTTGTGGGGGGGACGCTACACCTTC	CASSLWGGRYTF
TRBJ1-2	NA	TRBD1	TRBV10-3	TGTGCCACCCAAACAGGGGCCACTAACTATGGCTACACCTTC	CATQTGATNYGYTF
TRBJ1-2	NA	NA	TRBV27	TGTGCCAGCAGACCCTCACAGGGAAACTATGGCTACACCTTC	CASRPSQGNYGYTF
TRBJ1-4	NA	NA	TRBV5-1	TGCGCCAGCAGCTTAAATGCGGACAGAGTCAATGAAAAACTGTTTTTT	CASSLNADRVNEKLFF
TRBJ2-4	many	NA	TRBV7-2	TGTGCCAGCAGCTTATTGAATTTCCTTCGGGGTTCGAAAAACATTCAGTACTTC	CASSLLNFLRGSKNIQYF
TRBJ1-1	NA	NA	TRBV19	TGTGCCAGTAGTATACCACAGGTCGGTGAAGCTTTCTTT	CASSIPQVGEAFF
TRBJ2-3	once	TRBD1	TRBV5-1	TGCGCCAGCAGTTCCCAGGGGGCTAGCACAGATACGCAGTATTTT	CASSSQGASTDTQYF
TRBJ2-1	NA	NA	TRBV27	TGTGCCAGCAGTCAATCCTACAATGAGCAGTTCTTC	CASSQSYNEQFF
TRBJ2-3	NA	TRBD2	TRBV5-1	TGCGCCAGCAGCTGGGAGACTAGCGGGGGCGCTAGCACAGATACGCAGTATTTT	CASSWETSGGASTDTQYF
TRBJ1-1	few	TRBD1	TRBV3-1/TRBV3-2	TGTGCCAGCAGCCAGGGACAGGGGGTGACTGAAGCTTTCTTT	CASSQGQGVTEAFF
TRBJ1-6	NA	NA	TRBV30	TGTGCCTGGAAAGGACAGAAAAATTCACCCCTCCACTTT	CAWKGQKNSPLHF
TRBJ2-3	once	TRBD2	TRBV2	TGTGCCAGCAGTCCTCTAGCGGGGGTTACAGATACGCAGTATTTT	CASSPLAGVTDTQYF
TRBJ2-7	NA	NA	TRBV4-1	TGCGCCAGCAGCCAAGAAGGAGGATCCTACGAGCAGTACTTC	CASSQEGGSYEQYF
TRBJ1-6	NA	NA	TRBV18	TGTGCCAGCTCACCAAGGGCGGGGAAAGATTCACCCCTCCACTTT	CASSPRAGKDSPLHF
TRBJ1-1	few	NA	TRBV2	TGTGCCAGCAGCCCACGACGGGGTGAAGCTTTCTTT	CASSPRRGEAFF
TRBJ1-5	NA	NA	TRBV4-1	TGCGCCAGCAGCCAAGAGGGTAGCGGGCGTAGCAATCAGCCCCAGCATTTT	CASSQEGSGRSNQPQHF
TRBJ1-3	NA	NA	TRBV2	TGTGCCAGCAGCCCCACGGGACATTCCTCTGGAAACACCATATATTTT	CASSPTGHSSGNTIYF
TRBJ1-6	NA	NA	TRBV30	TGTGCCTGGAGTGTAAACCACCCTGGGGCAGGTTCACCCCTCCACTTT	CAWSVNHPGAGSPLHF